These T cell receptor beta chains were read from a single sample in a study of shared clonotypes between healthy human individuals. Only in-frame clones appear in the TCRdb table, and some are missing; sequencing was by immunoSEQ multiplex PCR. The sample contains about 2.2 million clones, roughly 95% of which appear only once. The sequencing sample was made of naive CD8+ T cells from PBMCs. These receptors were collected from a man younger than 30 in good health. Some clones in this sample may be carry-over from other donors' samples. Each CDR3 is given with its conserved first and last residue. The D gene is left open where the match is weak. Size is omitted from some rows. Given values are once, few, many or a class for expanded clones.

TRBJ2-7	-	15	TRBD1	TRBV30	TGTGCCTGGAGTGGTGGTCAGGGGGCGAATTTTGGCCAGTACTTC	CAWSGGQGANFGQYF
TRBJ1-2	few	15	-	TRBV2	TGTGCCAGCCCGCCCAGCGACCACCCCGCTTATGGCTACACCTTC	CASPPSDHPAYGYTF
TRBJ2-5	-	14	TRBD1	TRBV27	TGTGCCAGCAGTTTTTTGGGACAGCAAGAGACCCAGTACTTC	CASSFLGQQETQYF
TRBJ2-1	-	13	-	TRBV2	TGTGCCAGCAGTACAGGATCAAACAATGAGCAGTTCTTC	CASSTGSNNEQFF
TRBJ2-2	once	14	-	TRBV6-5	TGTGCCAGCACCCACCAAGGGAACACCGGGGAGCTGTTTTTT	CASTHQGNTGELFF
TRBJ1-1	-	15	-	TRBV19	TGTGCCAGTAGGGACAGATATATGATGAACACTGAAGCTTTCTTT	CASRDRYMMNTEAFF
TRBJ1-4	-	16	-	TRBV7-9	TGTGCCAGCAGAGAGAGTTCTAGGGGGGCTAATGAAAAACTGTTTTTT	CASRESSRGANEKLFF
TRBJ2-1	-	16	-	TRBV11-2	TGTGCCAGCAGCTCTCATCAGGGACCCCGGTACAATGAGCAGTTCTTC	CASSSHQGPRYNEQFF
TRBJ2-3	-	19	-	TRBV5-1	TGCGCCAGCAGCTCGCAGGGAGTAAGACGCCTAGTGGGGTCGGATACGCAGTATTTT	CASSSQGVRRLVGSDTQYF
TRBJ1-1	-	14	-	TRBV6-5	TGTGCCAGCAGGCCCAGAGGGGGGCACCCTGAAGCTTTCTTT	CASRPRGGHPEAFF
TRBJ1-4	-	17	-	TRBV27	TGTGCCAGCAGTTTGATTACCAGGGTGGGTGCTAATGAAAAACTGTTTTTT	CASSLITRVGANEKLFF
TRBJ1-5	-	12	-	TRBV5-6	TGTGCCAGCAGCCGGGGCAATCAGCCCCAGCATTTT	CASSRGNQPQHF
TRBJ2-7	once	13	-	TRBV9	TGTGCCAGCAGCGTAGGACATTCCTACGAGCAGTACTTC	CASSVGHSYEQYF
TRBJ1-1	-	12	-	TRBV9	TGTGCCAGCAAAGGTTACGAAACTGAAGCTTTCTTT	CASKGYETEAFF
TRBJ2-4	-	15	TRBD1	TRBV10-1	TGCGCCACTACAGGGGGAATGTTGGCTAAAAACATTCAGTACTTC	CATTGGMLAKNIQYF
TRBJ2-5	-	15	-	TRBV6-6	TGTGCCAGCAGTTATTCGAACAGCCTCCAAGAGACCCAGTACTTC	CASSYSNSLQETQYF
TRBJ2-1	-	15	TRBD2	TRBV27	TGTGCCAGCATCAGGCTAGCGGGAACCCCCATTGAGCAGTTCTTC	CASIRLAGTPIEQFF